This T cell receptor beta chain was obtained from a study of breast tumors, draining lymph nodes, adjacent tissues. Findings and caveats of the study: Tumor TCR diversity was below lymph nodes but above nontumor tissue.

In this sample, this clonotype turned up many times. The antigen is unknown. Using its own MiXCR run on the multiplex PCR reads, TCRdb lists one record per CDR3 protein. The repertoire holds over 150,000 distinct CDR3 sequences, with roughly 30% as singletons. Axillary draining lymph nodes of breast cancer patients supplied the node samples. This clonotype was sampled from a female donor with breast cancer. Some clones in this sample may be carry-over from other donors' samples. Input material: axillary lymph node tissue.

CDR3 sequence reads: CASSLSYDRIIANGYTF. The CDR3 bases are TGTGCCAGCAGCCTCTCTTATGACAGGATTATCGCTAATGGCTACACCTTC. The rearrangement links TRBV5-8 to TRBJ1-2, with D possibly matching TRBD1 (6 bases). Germline-derived CDR1 and CDR2 are SGHTS and YDEGEE. This CDR3 is 17 amino acids long. Trimming removed 4 bases from V and 6 bases from J, with 25 bases in between.